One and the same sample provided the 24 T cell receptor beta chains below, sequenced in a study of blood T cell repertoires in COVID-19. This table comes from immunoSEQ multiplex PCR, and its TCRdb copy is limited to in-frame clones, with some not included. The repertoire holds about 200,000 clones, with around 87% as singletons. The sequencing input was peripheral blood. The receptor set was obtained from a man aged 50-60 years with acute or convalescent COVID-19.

The CDR3 sequence: CSASQGFYEQYF. CDR3 nucleotides: TGCAGTGCTAGTCAGGGGTTCTACGAGCAGTACTTC. This rearrangement joins TRBV20-1 to TRBJ2-7, with a weak D call TRBD1 (6 bases). This CDR3 contains 12 residues. CDR1 DFQATT and CDR2 SNEGSKA come from the germline V gene (reference sequence). V dropped 3 bases and J dropped 3 bases, with 9 bases sitting between them.

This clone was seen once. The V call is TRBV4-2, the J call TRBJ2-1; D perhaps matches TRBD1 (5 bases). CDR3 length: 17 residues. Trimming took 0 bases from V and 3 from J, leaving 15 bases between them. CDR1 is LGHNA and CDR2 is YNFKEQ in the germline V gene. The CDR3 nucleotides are TGTGCCAGCAGCCAAGATCTTTCAGGGCCCGACTACAATGAGCAGTTCTTC. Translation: CASSQDLSGPDYNEQFF.

The CDR3 nucleotides are TGCAGTGCTAGTTTACTAGCGGGGGGAAGGAGCTCCTACAATGAGCAGTTCTTC. It specifies CSASLLAGGRSSYNEQFF. V gene TRBV20-1 combines with J gene TRBJ2-1; 12 nucleotides agree with TRBD2. Germline V gene sequence: CDR1 DFQATT, CDR2 SNEGSKA (reference sequence). Trimming removed 3 bases from V and 0 bases from J; junction bases left unmatched: 9. There are 18 residues in the CDR3.

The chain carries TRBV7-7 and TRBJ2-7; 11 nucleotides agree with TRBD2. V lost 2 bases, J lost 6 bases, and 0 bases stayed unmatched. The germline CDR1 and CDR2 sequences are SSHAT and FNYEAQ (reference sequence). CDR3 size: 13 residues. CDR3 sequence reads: CASSLTSGSEQYF. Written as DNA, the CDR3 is TGTGCCAGCAGCTTAACTAGCGGGAGCGAGCAGTACTTC. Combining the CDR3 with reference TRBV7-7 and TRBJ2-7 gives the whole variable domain GAGVSQSPRYKVTKRGQDVTLRCDPISSHATLYWYQQALGQGPEFLTYFNYEAQPDKSGLPSDRFSAERPEGSISTLTIQRTEQRDSAMYRCASSLTSGSEQYFGPGTRLTVT.

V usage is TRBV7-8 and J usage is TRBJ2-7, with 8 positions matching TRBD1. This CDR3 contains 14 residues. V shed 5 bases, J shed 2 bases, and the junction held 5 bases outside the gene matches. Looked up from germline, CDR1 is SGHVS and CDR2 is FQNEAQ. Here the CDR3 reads CASSDPGQAYEQYF. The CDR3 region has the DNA TGTGCCAGCAGCGACCCGGGACAGGCCTACGAGCAGTACTTC.

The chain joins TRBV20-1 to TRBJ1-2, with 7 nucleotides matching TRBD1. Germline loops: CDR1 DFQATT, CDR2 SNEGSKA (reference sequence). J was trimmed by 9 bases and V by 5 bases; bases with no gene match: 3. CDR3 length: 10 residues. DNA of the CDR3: TGCAGTGCTGGGGACAGCAGCTACACCTTC. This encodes CSAGDSSYTF.

CDR3 loop: CASSTSGTKGYTF. The CDR3 bases are TGTGCCAGCAGTACGTCCGGGACAAAGGGCTACACCTTC. The gene calls are TRBV27 and TRBJ1-2, with D possibly TRBD1 on 6 matching bases. V shed 5 bases and J shed 8 bases, with 15 bases lying between them. This CDR3 has 13 residues. The germline gives CDR1 MNHEY, CDR2 SMNVEV (reference sequence).

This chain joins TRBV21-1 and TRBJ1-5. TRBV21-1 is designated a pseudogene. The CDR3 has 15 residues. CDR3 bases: TGTGCCAGCAGCAACCGAGGAGGGGATGGTCAGCCCCAGCATTTT. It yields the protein CASSNRGGDGQPQHF.

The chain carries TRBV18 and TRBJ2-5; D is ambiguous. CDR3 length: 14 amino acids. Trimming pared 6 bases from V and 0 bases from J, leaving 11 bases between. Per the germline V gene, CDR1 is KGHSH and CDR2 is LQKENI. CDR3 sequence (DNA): TGTGCCAGCTCTTCGTTCGAGGACCAAGAGACCCAGTACTTC. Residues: CASSSFEDQETQYF.

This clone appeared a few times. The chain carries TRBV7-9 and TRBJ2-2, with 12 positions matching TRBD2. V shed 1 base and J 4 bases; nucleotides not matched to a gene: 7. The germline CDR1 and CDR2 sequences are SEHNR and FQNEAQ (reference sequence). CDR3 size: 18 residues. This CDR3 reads CASSLVSGLAGRTGELFF. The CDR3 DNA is TGTGCCAGCAGCTTAGTATCGGGACTAGCGGGCCGCACCGGGGAGCTGTTTTTT.

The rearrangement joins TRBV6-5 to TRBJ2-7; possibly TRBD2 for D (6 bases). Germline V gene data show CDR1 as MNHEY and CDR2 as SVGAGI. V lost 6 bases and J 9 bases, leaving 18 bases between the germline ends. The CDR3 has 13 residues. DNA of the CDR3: TGTGCCAGCAGCTCCCCGGGGGATGCAGTGCAGTACGTC. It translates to CASSSPGDAVQYV.

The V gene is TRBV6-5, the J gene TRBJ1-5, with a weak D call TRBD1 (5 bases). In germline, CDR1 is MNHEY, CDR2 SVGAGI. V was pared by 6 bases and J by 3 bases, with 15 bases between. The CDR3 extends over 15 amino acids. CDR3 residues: CASRPPGGNNQPQHF. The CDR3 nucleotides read TGTGCCAGCAGACCCCCCGGGGGTAACAATCAGCCCCAGCATTTT.

CDR3 nucleotides: TGTGCCTGGAGTTTGGGGGCCTCCTACAATGAGCAGTTCTTC. Its protein is CAWSLGASYNEQFF. V is TRBV30 and J is TRBJ2-1; TRBD1 is a possible D gene (6 bases). CDR1 is GTSNPN, CDR2 SVGIG, per germline (reference sequence). The CDR3 is 14 amino acids. V was trimmed by 2 bases and J by 0 bases, leaving 8 bases between them. The whole variable domain, filled in from reference TRBV30 and TRBJ2-1, reads SQTIHQWPATLVQPVGSPLSLECTVEGTSNPNLYWYRQAAGRGLQLLFYSVGIGQISSEVPQNLSASRPQDRQFILSSKKLLLSDSGFYLCAWSLGASYNEQFFGPGTRLTVL.

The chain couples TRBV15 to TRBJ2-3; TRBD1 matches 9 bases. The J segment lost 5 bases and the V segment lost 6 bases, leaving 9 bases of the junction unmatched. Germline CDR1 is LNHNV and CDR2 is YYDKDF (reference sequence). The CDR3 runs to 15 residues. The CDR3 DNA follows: TGTGCCACCAGGTGGGGACAGGGACTAAGAGATACGCAGTATTTT. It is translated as CATRWGQGLRDTQYF. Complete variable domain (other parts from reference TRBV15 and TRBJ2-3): DAMVIQNPRYQVTQFGKPVTLSCSQTLNHNVMYWYQQKSSQAPKLLFHYYDKDFNNEADTPDNFQSRRPNTSFCFLDIRSPGLGDTAMYLCATRWGQGLRDTQYFGPGTRLTVL.

This CDR3 reads CASSPGPGPYGYTF. DNA of the CDR3: TGTGCCAGCTCACCAGGGCCAGGGCCTTATGGCTACACCTTC. This chain joins TRBV18 and TRBJ1-2; TRBD1 might be the D (5 bases). The CDR3 runs 14 residues. Germline V gene lookup returns CDR1 KGHSH and CDR2 LQKENI. V lost 2 bases and J lost 5, with 12 bases in between.

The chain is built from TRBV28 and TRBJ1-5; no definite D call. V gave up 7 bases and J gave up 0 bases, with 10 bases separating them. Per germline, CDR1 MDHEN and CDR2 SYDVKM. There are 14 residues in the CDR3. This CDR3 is CASTLSISNQPQHF. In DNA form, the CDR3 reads TGTGCCAGCACCCTGAGCATTAGCAATCAGCCCCAGCATTTT. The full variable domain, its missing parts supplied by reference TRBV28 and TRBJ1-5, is DVKVTQSSRYLVKRTGEKVFLECVQDMDHENMFWYRQDPGLGLRLIYFSYDVKMKEKGDIPEGYSVSREKKERFSLILESASTNQTSMYLCASTLSISNQPQHFGDGTRLSIL.

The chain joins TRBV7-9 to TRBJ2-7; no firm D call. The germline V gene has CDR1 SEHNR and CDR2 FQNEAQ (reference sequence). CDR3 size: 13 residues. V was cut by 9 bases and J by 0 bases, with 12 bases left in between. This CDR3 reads CASAAPTSYEQYF. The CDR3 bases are TGTGCCAGTGCGGCTCCGACCTCCTACGAGCAGTACTTC.

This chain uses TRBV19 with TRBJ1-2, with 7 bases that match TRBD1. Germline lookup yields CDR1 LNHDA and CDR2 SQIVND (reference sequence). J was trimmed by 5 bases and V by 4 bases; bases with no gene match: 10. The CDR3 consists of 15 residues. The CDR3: CASSTSSGTEYGYTF. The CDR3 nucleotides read TGTGCCAGTAGTACAAGCTCCGGGACAGAATATGGCTACACCTTC.

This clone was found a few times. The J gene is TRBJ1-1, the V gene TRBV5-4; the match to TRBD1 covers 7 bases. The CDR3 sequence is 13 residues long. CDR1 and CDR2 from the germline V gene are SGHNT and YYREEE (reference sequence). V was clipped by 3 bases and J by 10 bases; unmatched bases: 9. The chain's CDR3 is CASSYDRAPRAFF. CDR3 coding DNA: TGTGCCAGCAGCTATGACAGGGCCCCGAGAGCTTTCTTT.

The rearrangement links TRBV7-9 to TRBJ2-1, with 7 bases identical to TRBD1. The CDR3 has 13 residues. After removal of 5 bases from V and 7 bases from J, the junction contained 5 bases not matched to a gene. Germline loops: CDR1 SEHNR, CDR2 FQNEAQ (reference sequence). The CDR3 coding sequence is TGTGCCAGCAGCGCTGGGACAGTTAATGAGCAGTTCTTC. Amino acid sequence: CASSAGTVNEQFF. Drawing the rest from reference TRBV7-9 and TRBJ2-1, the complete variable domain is DTGVSQNPRHKITKRGQNVTFRCDPISEHNRLYWYRQTLGQGPEFLTYFQNEAQLEKSRLLSDRFSAERPKGSFSTLEIQRTEQGDSAMYLCASSAGTVNEQFFGPGTRLTVL.

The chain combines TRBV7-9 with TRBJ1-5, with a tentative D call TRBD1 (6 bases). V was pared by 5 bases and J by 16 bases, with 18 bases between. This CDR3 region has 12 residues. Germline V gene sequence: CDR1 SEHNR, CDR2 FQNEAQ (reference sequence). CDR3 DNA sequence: TGTGCCAGCAGCAACGATTACGACAGGTACCATTTT. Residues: CASSNDYDRYHF. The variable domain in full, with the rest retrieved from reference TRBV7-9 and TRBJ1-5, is DTGVSQNPRHKITKRGQNVTFRCDPISEHNRLYWYRQTLGQGPEFLTYFQNEAQLEKSRLLSDRFSAERPKGSFSTLEIQRTEQGDSAMYLCASSNDYDRYHFGDGTRLSIL.

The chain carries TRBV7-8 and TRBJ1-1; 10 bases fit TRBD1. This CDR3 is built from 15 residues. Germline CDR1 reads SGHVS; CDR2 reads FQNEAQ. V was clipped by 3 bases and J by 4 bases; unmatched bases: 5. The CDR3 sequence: CASSFLWDRGTEAFF. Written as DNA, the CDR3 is TGTGCCAGCAGCTTCCTCTGGGACAGGGGCACTGAAGCTTTCTTT.

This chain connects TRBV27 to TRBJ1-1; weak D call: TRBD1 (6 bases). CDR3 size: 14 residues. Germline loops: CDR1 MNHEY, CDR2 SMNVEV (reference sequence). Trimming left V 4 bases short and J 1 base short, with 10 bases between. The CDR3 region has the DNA TGTGCCAGCAGTTCGACAGGCCGGAACACTGAAGCTTTCTTT. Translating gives CASSSTGRNTEAFF.

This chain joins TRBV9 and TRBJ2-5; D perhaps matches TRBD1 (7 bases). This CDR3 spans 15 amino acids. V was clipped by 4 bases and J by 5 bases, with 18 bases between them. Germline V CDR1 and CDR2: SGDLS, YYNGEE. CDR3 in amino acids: CASSSGGGIAETQYF. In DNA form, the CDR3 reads TGTGCCAGCAGCTCAGGGGGAGGTATCGCGGAGACCCAGTACTTC.